Reported below is one T cell receptor (beta chain). Repertoires were generated with immunoSEQ multiplex PCR, while TCRdb's copy carries only in-frame clones and drops some. This table holds about 150,000 clones, 70% to 85% found once. The CDR3 spans 13 residues. Trimming took 8 bases from V and 7 from J, leaving 14 bases between them. CDR1 and CDR2 from the germline V gene are ENHRY and SYGVKD. It was during active infection that Seattle patients were enrolled and then longitudinally followed. These data originate in a study of blood T cell repertoires in COVID-19. About the study: Nucleic acid was either cDNA or gDNA, and it came from T cells, B-cell-depleted T cells, or PBMCs.

Sample: peripheral blood. This clonotype originated in a man aged 55 to 70 with COVID-19, enrolled during active disease. The chain employs TRBV10-3 and TRBJ1-4; TRBD1 is a possible D gene (5 bases). Here the CDR3 DNA reads TGTGCCATCCGGGGGACGGGCGCTGAAAAACTGTTTTTT. It is translated as CAIRGTGAEKLFF.